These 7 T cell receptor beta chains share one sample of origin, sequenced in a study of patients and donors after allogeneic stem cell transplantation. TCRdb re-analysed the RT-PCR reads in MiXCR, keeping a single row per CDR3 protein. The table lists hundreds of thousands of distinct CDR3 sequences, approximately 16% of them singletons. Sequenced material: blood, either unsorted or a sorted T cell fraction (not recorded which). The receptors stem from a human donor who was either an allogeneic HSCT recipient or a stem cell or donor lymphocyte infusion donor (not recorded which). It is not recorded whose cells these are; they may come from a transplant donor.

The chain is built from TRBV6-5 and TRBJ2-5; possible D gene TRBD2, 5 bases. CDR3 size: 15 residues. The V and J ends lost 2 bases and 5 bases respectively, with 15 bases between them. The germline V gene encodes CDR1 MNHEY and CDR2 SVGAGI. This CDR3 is CASSYRGMGRETQYF. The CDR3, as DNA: TGTGCCAGCAGTTACAGAGGGATGGGCAGGGAGACCCAGTACTTC.

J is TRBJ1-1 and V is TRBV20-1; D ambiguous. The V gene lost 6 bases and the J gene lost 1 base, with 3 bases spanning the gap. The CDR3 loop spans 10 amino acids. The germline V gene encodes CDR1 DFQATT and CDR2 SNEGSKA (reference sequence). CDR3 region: CSAANTEAFF. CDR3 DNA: TGCAGTGCGGCGAACACTGAAGCTTTCTTT.

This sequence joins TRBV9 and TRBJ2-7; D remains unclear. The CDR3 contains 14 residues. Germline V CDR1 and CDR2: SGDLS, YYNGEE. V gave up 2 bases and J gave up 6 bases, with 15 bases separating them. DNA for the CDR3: TGTGCCAGCAGCGTGACTGGATCTACGAGCGAGCAGTACTTC. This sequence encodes CASSVTGSTSEQYF.

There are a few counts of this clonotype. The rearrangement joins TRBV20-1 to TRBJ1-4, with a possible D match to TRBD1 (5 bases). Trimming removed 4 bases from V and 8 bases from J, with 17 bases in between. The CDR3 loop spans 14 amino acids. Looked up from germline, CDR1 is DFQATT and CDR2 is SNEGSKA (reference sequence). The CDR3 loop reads CSAIRDAKSEKLFF. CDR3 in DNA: TGCAGTGCTATCCGGGACGCGAAGTCGGAAAAACTGTTTTTT.

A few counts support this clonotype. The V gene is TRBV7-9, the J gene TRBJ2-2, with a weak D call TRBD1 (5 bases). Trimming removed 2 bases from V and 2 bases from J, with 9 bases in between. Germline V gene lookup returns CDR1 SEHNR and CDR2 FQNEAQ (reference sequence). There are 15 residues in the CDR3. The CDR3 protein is CASSLKRGNTGELFF. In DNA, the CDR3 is TGTGCCAGCAGCTTAAAAAGGGGCAACACCGGGGAGCTGTTTTTT.

For the CDR3, the DNA is TGTGCCAGTAGTTTCCGGGTGCCGGGCGGGGAAGCTTTCTTT. Protein sequence: CASSFRVPGGEAFF. J is TRBJ1-1 and V is TRBV19, with D hard to call. The CDR3 covers 14 residues. The germline V gene has CDR1 LNHDA and CDR2 SQIVND (reference sequence). Between the trimmed V and J ends, which lost 5 bases and 8 bases, there was a span of 18 bases.

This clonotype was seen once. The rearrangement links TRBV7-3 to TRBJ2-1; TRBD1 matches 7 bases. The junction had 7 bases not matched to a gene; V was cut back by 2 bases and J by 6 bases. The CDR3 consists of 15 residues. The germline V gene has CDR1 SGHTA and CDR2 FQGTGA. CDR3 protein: CASSLVGTEPNEQFF. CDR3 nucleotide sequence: TGTGCCAGCAGCTTAGTAGGGACAGAACCCAATGAGCAGTTCTTC.